The 23 T cell receptor beta chains given below trace back to one sample, sequenced in a study of regulatory T cells in long-lasting Graves disease. TCR beta libraries were built with iRepertoire HTBI primers and Arm-PCR of CDR3 regions. TCRdb ran MiXCR on the multiplex PCR reads and lists one entry per CDR3 protein. The data show 500,000 to 700,000 distinct CDR3 sequences, under 20% seen once. Time point denoted: newly diagnosed GD, antithyroid drugs for less than 3 months. PBMCs were the source of the RNA used for TCR sequencing. These data also formed part of another study, on T cells in Graves' hyperthyroidism and ophthalmopathy.

The source was peripheral blood mononuclear cells (PBMCs), collected at new diagnosis, from a patient treated with antithyroid drugs. The source of these receptors is a woman in her 30s with Graves disease.

There are many counts of this clonotype. The chain carries TRBV28 and TRBJ2-3; no reliable D call. Trimming shortened V by 7 bases and J by 5 bases, and 16 bases separated the two germline ends. This CDR3 is 14 amino acids long. Germline-derived CDR1 and CDR2 are MDHEN and SYDVKM. In nucleotides, the CDR3 is TGTGCCAGCAATTTTTTTAGTGGGCAAGATACGCAGTATTTT. Translation gives CASNFFSGQDTQYF.

This chain joins TRBV5-5 and TRBJ1-2; 8 nucleotides agree with TRBD1. After removal of 2 bases from V and 7 bases from J, the junction contained 13 bases not matched to a gene. This CDR3 region has 16 residues. Per the germline V gene, CDR1 is SGHKS and CDR2 is YYEKEE (reference sequence). The CDR3 is CASSLTGTGHVSGYTF. The DNA for the CDR3 is TGTGCCAGCAGCTTAACCGGGACAGGTCATGTGAGTGGCTACACCTTC. The full variable domain, with the rest looked up from reference TRBV5-5 and TRBJ1-2, is DAGVTQSPTHLIKTRGQQVTLRCSPISGHKSVSWYQQVLGQGPQFIFQYYEKEERGRGNFPDRFSARQFPNYSSELNVNALLLGDSALYLCASSLTGTGHVSGYTFGSGTRLTVV.

This clonotype occurred a few times. The V and J genes are TRBV5-1 and TRBJ1-2; 8 nucleotides match TRBD1. From germline, CDR1 is SGHRS and CDR2 YFSETQ. This CDR3 has 15 residues. V dropped 0 bases and J dropped 4; count of bases not matched to a gene: 5. The CDR3, as DNA: TGCGCCAGCAGCTTGGACAGGGGGGACCTCTATGGCTACACCTTC. This sequence encodes CASSLDRGDLYGYTF.

In this sample, this clonotype turned up a few times. The rearrangement joins TRBV30 to TRBJ2-5; TRBD2 might be the D (6 bases). Trimming removed 4 bases from V and 5 bases from J, with 14 bases in between. Germline CDR1 reads GTSNPN; CDR2 reads SVGIG (reference sequence). The CDR3 has 13 residues. The CDR3 DNA sequence: TGTGCCTGGACGTCGGGAGTTGAGGAGACCCAGTACTTC. Its protein is CAWTSGVEETQYF.

This clonotype was seen at least ten times. The chain recombines TRBV20-1 with TRBJ2-7, with no clear D. Germline CDR1 reads DFQATT; CDR2 reads SNEGSKA (reference sequence). The CDR3 extends over 11 amino acids. V was shortened by 5 bases and J by 1 base, with 6 bases between the two germline ends. CDR3 sequence: CSAPTSYEQYF. The CDR3 DNA follows: TGCAGTGCTCCCACTTCCTACGAGCAGTACTTC.

This clonotype was counted between two and nine times. V is TRBV6-1 and J is TRBJ2-5, with D perhaps TRBD1 (6 bases). CDR1 is MNHNS and CDR2 is SASEGT in the germline V gene. V was shortened by 6 bases and J by 6 bases, with 17 bases between the two germline ends. This CDR3 has 14 residues. CDR3 nucleotides: TGTGCCAGCAGGGAAAACCGGGACAAAAAGACCCAGTACTTC. This encodes CASRENRDKKTQYF.

This clonotype was recorded many times. In DNA form, the CDR3 reads TGTGCCAGCAGTGAGGGGTCAGGGTTATCCAATCCGGCTTTCTTT. Amino acids: CASSEGSGLSNPAFF. This chain joins TRBV2 and TRBJ1-1; TRBD1 is a possible D gene (5 bases). The CDR3 loop spans 15 amino acids. Trimming pared 3 bases from V and 11 bases from J, leaving 22 bases between. Germline V gene sequence: CDR1 SNHLY, CDR2 FYNNEI.

J is TRBJ2-7 and V is TRBV20-1; 12 positions match TRBD2. The trim removed 6 bases at V and 4 bases at J, leaving 7 bases unmatched. The CDR3 has 14 residues. CDR1 and CDR2 (germline): DFQATT, SNEGSKA (reference sequence). The CDR3 coding sequence is TGCAGTGCCCAGGGACTAGCGGGCTCATACGAGCAGTACTTC. It specifies CSAQGLAGSYEQYF.

This clonotype has a count of ten or more. V gene TRBV20-1 combines with J gene TRBJ1-1; D not certain. Germline V CDR1 and CDR2: DFQATT, SNEGSKA (reference sequence). This CDR3 comprises 14 residues. CDR3 in amino acids: CICSEPGRNTEAFF. CDR3 bases: TGCATCTGTTCGGAGCCGGGGAGGAACACTGAAGCTTTCTTT.

This chain links TRBV30 with TRBJ2-5; TRBD1 is a possible D gene (6 bases). CDR1 GTSNPN and CDR2 SVGIG come from the germline V gene (reference sequence). CDR3 size: 13 residues. The V and J ends lost 7 bases and 0 bases respectively, with 12 bases between them. The CDR3 is CASYRDHQETQYF. The CDR3 bases are TGTGCCTCTTACAGGGACCACCAAGAGACCCAGTACTTC.

There are a few counts of this clonotype. V usage is TRBV7-2 and J usage is TRBJ2-3; D gene unclear. V was pared by 5 bases and J by 0 bases, with 12 bases between. Germline assignment: CDR1 SGHTA and CDR2 FQGNSA. The CDR3 contains 15 residues. The CDR3 reads CASSPDRMSTDTQYF. The DNA for the CDR3 is TGTGCCAGCAGCCCGGATCGGATGAGCACAGATACGCAGTATTTT.

This clonotype was recorded many times. The chain carries TRBV20-1 and TRBJ2-5; D gene ambiguous. Trimming left V 4 bases short and J 5 bases short, with 11 bases between. This CDR3 region has 12 residues. Germline lookup yields CDR1 DFQATT and CDR2 SNEGSKA (reference sequence). CDR3 residues: CSAKVVGETQYF. The CDR3 coding sequence is TGCAGTGCTAAGGTGGTGGGGGAGACCCAGTACTTC.

This clonotype was recorded at least ten times. The rearrangement links TRBV6-1 to TRBJ1-2, with 7 bases that match TRBD1. The CDR3 runs to 14 residues. V lost 9 bases, J lost 4 bases, and 11 bases stayed unmatched. CDR1 and CDR2 from the germline V gene are MNHNS and SASEGT. CDR3 DNA: TGTGCCAGTCGCCCGAGGACAGGATCCTATGGCTACACCTTC. It translates to CASRPRTGSYGYTF.

Ten or more counts support this clonotype. The chain is built from TRBV12-3 or TRBV12-4 and TRBJ1-4; TRBD1 matches 8 bases. J lost 6 bases, V lost 5 bases, and 8 bases had no gene match. The CDR3 sequence is 15 residues long. Here the CDR3 reads CASSEPGTGYEKLFF. CDR3 DNA: TGTGCCAGCAGTGAGCCCGGGACAGGCTATGAAAAACTGTTTTTT.

This clonotype has only a few counts. This chain connects TRBV28 to TRBJ2-7, with TRBD2 matching 7 bases. Per the germline V gene, CDR1 is MDHEN and CDR2 is SYDVKM. V was clipped by 5 bases and J by 0 bases; unmatched bases: 7. There are 15 residues in the CDR3. The CDR3 loop reads CASSVAGTNSYEQYF. In DNA form, the CDR3 reads TGTGCCAGCAGTGTAGCCGGGACTAACTCCTACGAGCAGTACTTC.

This chain links TRBV6-7 with TRBJ2-5; D gene uncertain. TRBV6-7 carries the ORF label, with uncertain function. Trimming pared 10 bases from V and 2 bases from J, leaving 26 bases between. The CDR3 consists of 17 residues. In DNA form, the CDR3 reads TGTGCCACCTTCCCCCTCCCATTCAAGAAGACTCAAGAGACCCAGTACTTC. Translated: CATFPLPFKKTQETQYF.

This clonotype has only a few counts. The chain has TRBV7-9 and TRBJ1-1; TRBD1 is a possible D gene (6 bases). Trimming left V 7 bases short and J 0 bases short, with 21 bases between. Germline values: CDR1 SEHNR, CDR2 FQNEAQ (reference sequence). The CDR3 is made up of 17 amino acids. CDR3 loop: CASNTQRGQLMNTEAFF. CDR3 DNA sequence: TGTGCCAGCAACACTCAACGAGGACAGCTCATGAACACTGAAGCTTTCTTT.

V gene TRBV19 combines with J gene TRBJ2-1, with 8 bases aligning to TRBD2. Germline V gene data show CDR1 as LNHDA and CDR2 as SQIVND (reference sequence). The CDR3 is made up of 18 amino acids. The junction had 20 bases not matched to a gene; V was cut back by 9 bases and J by 4 bases. The CDR3 is CASATPPSGSGPYNEQFF. The CDR3 DNA reads as TGTGCCAGCGCTACCCCACCCAGCGGGAGTGGCCCTTACAATGAGCAGTTCTTC. The full variable domain, rest sourced from reference TRBV19 and TRBJ2-1, is DGGITQSPKYLFRKEGQNVTLSCEQNLNHDAMYWYRQDPGQGLRLIYYSQIVNDFQKGDIAEGYSVSREKKESFPLTVTSAQKNPTAFYLCASATPPSGSGPYNEQFFGPGTRLTVL.

The sample holds a few counts of this clonotype. The chain recombines TRBV15 with TRBJ2-7; D uncertain. CDR1 LNHNV and CDR2 YYDKDF come from the germline V gene (reference sequence). Deletions cut 6 bases from V and 0 bases from J, with 9 bases between. The length of the CDR3 is 13 residues. In DNA, the CDR3 is TGTGCCACCAGGGAGACACCCTCCTACGAGCAGTACTTC. It translates to CATRETPSYEQYF. Combining the CDR3 with reference TRBV15 and TRBJ2-7 gives the whole variable domain DAMVIQNPRYQVTQFGKPVTLSCSQTLNHNVMYWYQQKSSQAPKLLFHYYDKDFNNEADTPDNFQSRRPNTSFCFLDIRSPGLGDTAMYLCATRETPSYEQYFGPGTRLTVT.

This chain connects TRBV9 to TRBJ2-7; D might be TRBD1 (6 bases). V was clipped by 3 bases and J by 3 bases, with 16 bases between them. This CDR3 has 15 residues. Germline V gives CDR1 SGDLS, CDR2 YYNGEE. CDR3 coding DNA: TGTGCCAGCAGCGGCCGGGACAATCACAACTACGAGCAGTACTTC. It specifies CASSGRDNHNYEQYF.

This clonotype was found a few times. V usage is TRBV28 and J usage is TRBJ1-6; 8 bases agree with TRBD1. Germline CDR1 reads MDHEN; CDR2 reads SYDVKM. The CDR3 loop spans 15 amino acids. With V trimmed by 6 bases and J by 9 bases, 10 bases remained unmatched. DNA of the CDR3: TGTGCCAGCAGGCCCCCCAGACAGGGGTTTTCACCCCTCCACTTT. Protein sequence: CASRPPRQGFSPLHF.

The chain couples TRBV27 to TRBJ2-7, with TRBD2 identical over 8 bases. CDR1 is MNHEY and CDR2 is SMNVEV in the germline V gene (reference sequence). Germline trimming cut 2 bases from V and 2 bases from J; bases unmatched to any gene: 11. The CDR3 runs 17 residues. CDR3 coding DNA: TGTGCCAGCAGTTTAGGGGGGCTAGCGGGCCCAACCTACGAGCAGTACTTC. Translating it yields CASSLGGLAGPTYEQYF.

The rearrangement links TRBV20-1 to TRBJ1-3; 10 bases fit TRBD1. Germline V gene data show CDR1 as DFQATT and CDR2 as SNEGSKA (reference sequence). The CDR3 loop spans 20 amino acids. The trim removed 2 bases at V and 2 bases at J, leaving 18 bases unmatched. CDR3 sequence (DNA): TGCAGTGCTAGACTCTCCCCGGGACAGGGGAAAGGGTCCCCTGGAAACACCATATATTTT. Its translation: CSARLSPGQGKGSPGNTIYF.